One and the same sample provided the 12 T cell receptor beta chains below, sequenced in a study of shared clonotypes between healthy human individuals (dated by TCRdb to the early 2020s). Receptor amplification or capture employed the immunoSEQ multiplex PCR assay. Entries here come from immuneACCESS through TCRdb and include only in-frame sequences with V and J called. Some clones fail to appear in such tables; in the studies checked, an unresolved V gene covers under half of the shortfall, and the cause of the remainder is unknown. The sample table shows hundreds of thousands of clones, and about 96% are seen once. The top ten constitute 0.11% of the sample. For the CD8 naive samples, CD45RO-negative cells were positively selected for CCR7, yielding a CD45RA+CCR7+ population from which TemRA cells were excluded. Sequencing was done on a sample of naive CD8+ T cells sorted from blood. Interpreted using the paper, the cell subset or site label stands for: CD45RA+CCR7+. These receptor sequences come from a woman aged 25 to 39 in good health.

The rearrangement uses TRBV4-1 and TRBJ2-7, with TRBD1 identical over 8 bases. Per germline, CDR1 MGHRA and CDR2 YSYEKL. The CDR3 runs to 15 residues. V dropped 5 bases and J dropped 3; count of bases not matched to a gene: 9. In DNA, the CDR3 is TGCGCCAGCAGCACCCGGACAGGGAACGGCTACGAGCAGTACTTC. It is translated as CASSTRTGNGYEQYF.

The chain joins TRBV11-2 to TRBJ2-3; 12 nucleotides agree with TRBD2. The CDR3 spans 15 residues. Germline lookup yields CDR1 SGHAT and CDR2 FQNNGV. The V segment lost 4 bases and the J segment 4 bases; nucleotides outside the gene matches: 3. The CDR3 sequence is CASSSTSGSADTQYF. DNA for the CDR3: TGTGCCAGCAGCTCGACTAGCGGGAGTGCAGATACGCAGTATTTT.

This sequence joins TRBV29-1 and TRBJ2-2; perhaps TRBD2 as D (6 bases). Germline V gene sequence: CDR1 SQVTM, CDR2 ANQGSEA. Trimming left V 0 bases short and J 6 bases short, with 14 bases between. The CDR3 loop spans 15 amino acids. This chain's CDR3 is CSVEDSGGSAGELFF. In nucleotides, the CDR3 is TGCAGCGTTGAAGATTCCGGGGGAAGCGCCGGGGAGCTGTTTTTT.

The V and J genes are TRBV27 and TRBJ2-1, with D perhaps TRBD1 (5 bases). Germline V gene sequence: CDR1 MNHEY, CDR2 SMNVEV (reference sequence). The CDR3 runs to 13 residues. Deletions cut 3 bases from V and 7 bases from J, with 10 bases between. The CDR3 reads CASSLGQRNEQFF. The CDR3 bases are TGTGCCAGCAGTTTGGGGCAGCGAAATGAGCAGTTCTTC.

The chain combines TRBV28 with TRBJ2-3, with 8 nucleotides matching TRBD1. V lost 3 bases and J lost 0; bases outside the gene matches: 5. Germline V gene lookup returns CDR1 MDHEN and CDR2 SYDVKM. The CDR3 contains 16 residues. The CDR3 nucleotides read TGTGCCAGCAGTTTGACAGGGGCTTTGAGCACAGATACGCAGTATTTT. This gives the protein CASSLTGALSTDTQYF.

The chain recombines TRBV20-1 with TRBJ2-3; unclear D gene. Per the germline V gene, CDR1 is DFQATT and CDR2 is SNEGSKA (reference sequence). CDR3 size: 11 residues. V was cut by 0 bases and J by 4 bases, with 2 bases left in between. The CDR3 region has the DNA TGCAGTGCTAGAGAGCCAGATACGCAGTATTTT. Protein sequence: CSAREPDTQYF.

CDR3 DNA sequence: TGTGCCAGCAGCTTGGGGATTGGTGGGGGCCCGACCTACGAGCAGTACTTC. It yields the protein CASSLGIGGGPTYEQYF. The chain carries TRBV5-4 and TRBJ2-7, with D maybe TRBD1 (6 bases). V lost 0 bases, J lost 2 bases, and 18 bases lay in between. The CDR3 covers 17 residues. Germline CDR1 and CDR2: SGHNT and YYREEE (reference sequence).

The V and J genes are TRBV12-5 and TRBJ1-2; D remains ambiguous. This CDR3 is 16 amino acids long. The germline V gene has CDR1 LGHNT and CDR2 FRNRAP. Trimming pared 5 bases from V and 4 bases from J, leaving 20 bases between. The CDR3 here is CASGPQSRESGYGYTF. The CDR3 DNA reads TGTGCTAGTGGTCCCCAGTCGAGGGAAAGCGGCTATGGCTACACCTTC.

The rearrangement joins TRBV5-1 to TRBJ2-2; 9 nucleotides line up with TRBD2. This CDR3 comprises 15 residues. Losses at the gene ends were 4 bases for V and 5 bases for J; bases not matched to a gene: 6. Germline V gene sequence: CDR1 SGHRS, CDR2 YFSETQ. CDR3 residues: CASSGGLAMTGELFF. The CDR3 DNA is TGCGCCAGCAGCGGGGGACTAGCAATGACCGGGGAGCTGTTTTTT.

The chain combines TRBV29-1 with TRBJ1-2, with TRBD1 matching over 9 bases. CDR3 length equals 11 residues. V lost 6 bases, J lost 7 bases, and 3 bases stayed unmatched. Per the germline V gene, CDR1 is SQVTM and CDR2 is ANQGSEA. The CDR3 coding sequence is TGCAGCGTCGAGGACAGGGGTGGCTACACCTTC. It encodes CSVEDRGGYTF.

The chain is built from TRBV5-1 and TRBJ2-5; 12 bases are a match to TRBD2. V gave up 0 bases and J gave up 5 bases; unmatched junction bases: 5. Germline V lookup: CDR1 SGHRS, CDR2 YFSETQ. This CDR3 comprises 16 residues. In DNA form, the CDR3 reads TGCGCCAGCAGCTTGGTGACTAGCGGGAGTTGGGAGACCCAGTACTTC. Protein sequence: CASSLVTSGSWETQYF.

CDR3 protein: CASSQDSLAGRLNEQFF. The CDR3 DNA reads as TGCGCCAGCAGCCAAGATAGCCTAGCGGGACGGTTGAATGAGCAGTTCTTC. The chain carries TRBV4-1 and TRBJ2-1; 9 nucleotides line up with TRBD2. Per germline, CDR1 MGHRA and CDR2 YSYEKL. This CDR3 region has 17 residues. The J segment lost 7 bases and the V segment lost 0 bases, leaving 10 bases of the junction unmatched.